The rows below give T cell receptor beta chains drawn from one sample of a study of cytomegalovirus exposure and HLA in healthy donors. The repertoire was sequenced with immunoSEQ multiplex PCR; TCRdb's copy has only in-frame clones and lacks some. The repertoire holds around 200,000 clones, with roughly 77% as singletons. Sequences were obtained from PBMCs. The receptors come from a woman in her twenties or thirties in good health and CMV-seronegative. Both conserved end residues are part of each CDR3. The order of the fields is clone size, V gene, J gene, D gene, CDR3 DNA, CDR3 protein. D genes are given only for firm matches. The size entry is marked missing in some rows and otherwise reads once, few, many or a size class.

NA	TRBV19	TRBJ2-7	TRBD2	TGTGCCAGTAGTAGTCTAGCGGGATACGAGCAGTACTTC	CASSSLAGYEQYF
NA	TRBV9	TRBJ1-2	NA	TGTGCCAGCAGCCCACGGAGGGTCGGCTATGGCTACACCTTC	CASSPRRVGYGYTF
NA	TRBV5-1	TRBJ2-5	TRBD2	TGCGCCAGCAGTCTGACTAGCGGGGAACAAGAGACCCAGTACTTC	CASSLTSGEQETQYF
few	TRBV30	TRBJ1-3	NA	TGTGCCTGGAGTGGGGGGGGGATCCTCTCTGGAAACACCATATATTTT	CAWSGGGILSGNTIYF
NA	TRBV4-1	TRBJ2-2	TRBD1	TGCGCCAGCAGCCAAGGGGGGAACAGGGGATCGGGCACCGGGGAGCTGTTTTTT	CASSQGGNRGSGTGELFF
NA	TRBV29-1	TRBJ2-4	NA	TGCAGCGTTGGGACAGTGGGTAAAAACATTCAGTACTTC	CSVGTVGKNIQYF
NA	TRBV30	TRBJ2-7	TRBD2	TGTGCCTGGAGCCGACGGGGGGGGAAGGATTACGAGCAGTACTTC	CAWSRRGGKDYEQYF
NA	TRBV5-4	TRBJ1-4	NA	TGTGCCAGCAGCCGGGATAATGAAAAACTGTTTTTT	CASSRDNEKLFF
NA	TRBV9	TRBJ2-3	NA	TGTGCCAGCAGCGTGATGAGCAGCACAGATACGCAGTATTTT	CASSVMSSTDTQYF
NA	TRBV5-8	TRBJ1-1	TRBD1	TGTGCCAGCAGCCCCGGGACAGGGCGGGCTTTCTTT	CASSPGTGRAFF
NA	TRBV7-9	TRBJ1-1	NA	TGTGCCAGCAGCTTATTGGGCCAGGGAGGGACTGAAGCTTTCTTT	CASSLLGQGGTEAFF
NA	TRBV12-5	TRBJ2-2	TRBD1	TGTGCTAGTGGTTTGGGGACAGGGACCGGGCACGGGGAGCTGTTTTTT	CASGLGTGTGHGELFF
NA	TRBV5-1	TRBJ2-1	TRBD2	TGCGCCAGCAGCTTGACTAGCCCTCGGGAGGGGCATGAGCAGTTCTTC	CASSLTSPREGHEQFF
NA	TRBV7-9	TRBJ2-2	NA	TGTGCCAGCAGCTTGCGGCTAGGATCCACCGGGGAGCTGTTTTTT	CASSLRLGSTGELFF
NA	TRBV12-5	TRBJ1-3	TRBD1	TGTGCTAGTGCCCGGGGGGGGACAGCTGGAAACACCATATATTTT	CASARGGTAGNTIYF
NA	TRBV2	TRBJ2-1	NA	TGTGCCAGCAGTGCTTTAGGCGGCGGGACGGCCTACAATGAGCAGTTCTTC	CASSALGGGTAYNEQFF
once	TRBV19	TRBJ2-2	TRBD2	TGTGCCAGTAGTAGCGGGAGCGAGGCCGCCGGGGAGCTGTTTTTT	CASSSGSEAAGELFF
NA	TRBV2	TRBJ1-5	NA	TGTGCCAGCACGTTACAGGGCCATAGCAATCAGCCCCAGCATTTT	CASTLQGHSNQPQHF
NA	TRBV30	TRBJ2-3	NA	TGTGCCTGGAGTCAGGGGGATACGCAGTATTTT	CAWSQGDTQYF
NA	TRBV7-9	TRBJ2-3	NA	TGTGCCAGCAGCCCCCTAGGGAGTTCAGATACGCAGTATTTT	CASSPLGSSDTQYF
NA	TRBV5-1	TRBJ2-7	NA	TGCGCCAGCACTACGGCAGGTGGATCCTACGAGCAGTACTTC	CASTTAGGSYEQYF
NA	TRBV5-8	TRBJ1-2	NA	TGTGCCAGCAGCTTGTGGGGCGAAGTCTATGGCTACACCTTC	CASSLWGEVYGYTF
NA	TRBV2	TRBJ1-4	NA	TGTGCCAGCAGAGCGACAGGATCTAATGAAAAACTGTTTTTT	CASRATGSNEKLFF
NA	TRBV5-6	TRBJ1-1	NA	TGTGCCAGCAGCTTGGCTCGTGCAGAGGCTGAAGCTTTCTTT	CASSLARAEAEAFF
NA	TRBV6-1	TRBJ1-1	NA	TGTGCCAGCAGTGAAGTCCATCGGACAGCGAGTGAAGCTTTCTTT	CASSEVHRTASEAFF
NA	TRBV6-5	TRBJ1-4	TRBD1	TGTGCCAGCAGTTCCGCCGGGACAGGGAATCGTGAAAAACTGTTTTTT	CASSSAGTGNREKLFF
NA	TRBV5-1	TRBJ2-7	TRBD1	TGCGCCAGCAGCTTAGGGACAGGGACTAATGAGCAGTACTTC	CASSLGTGTNEQYF